The clone carrying this T cell receptor (beta chain) was recorded many times. Its antigen remains unidentified. Germline V gene data show CDR1 as DFQATT and CDR2 as SNEGSKA (reference sequence). This CDR3 has 15 residues. Trimming cost V 0 bases and J 4 bases; bases outside gene matches: 7. This sample was included in a study of breast tumors, draining lymph nodes, adjacent tissues. Study-wide findings and caveats: Data fit most tumor T cells coming from lymph node, expanding in tumor. Compared with basal-like, luminal-like tumors shared significantly more repertoire with nontumor tissue.

TCRdb fed the multiplex PCR reads into MiXCR, producing one record per CDR3 protein. The sample contains about 180,000 distinct CDR3 sequences, approximately 30% of which appear only once. The lymph nodes were axillary draining lymph nodes from breast cancer patients. The source of this sequence is a female donor with breast cancer. Some clones in this sample may be carry-over from other donors' samples. The sample comprised axillary lymph node tissue. This sequence joins TRBV20-1 and TRBJ2-7, with 9 bases that match TRBD1. In nucleotides, the CDR3 is TGCAGTGCTAGAGATCCCGGACAGGGGTCATACGAGCAGTACTTC. Protein: CSARDPGQGSYEQYF.